The 2 T cell receptor beta chains below were found in one sample sequenced in a study of blood T cells in healthy people across ages. Alongside a J-beta primer mix, a sample-barcoded 5' primer served in a second PCR lasting roughly 7 to 12 cycles. Via MiXCR, TCRdb re-called the 5' RACE reads, giving one row per CDR3 protein. Of more than 900,000 distinct CDR3 sequences detected, 25% to 30% appear once; the ten largest clones hold roughly 10%. These data also featured in a second study, about T cells of mothers and their children.

The sequenced sample consisted of blood. These receptors were taken from a woman in her thirties or forties in good health.

This clonotype was counted a few times. V usage is TRBV5-6 and J usage is TRBJ2-7; the match to TRBD1 covers 8 bases. Germline CDR1 is SGHDT and CDR2 is YYEEEE. CDR3 length: 15 amino acids. With 0 bases clipped from V and 3 bases from J, the junction kept 5 bases outside the gene matches. The CDR3 coding sequence is TGTGCCAGCAGCTTGGGACAGGGGACGCGCTACGAGCAGTACTTC. It encodes CASSLGQGTRYEQYF.

There are many counts of this clonotype. The chain is built from TRBV10-3 and TRBJ2-5; 8 nucleotides agree with TRBD2. The CDR3 loop spans 12 amino acids. The germline V gene has CDR1 ENHRY and CDR2 SYGVKD. V gave up 10 bases and J gave up 1 base; unmatched junction bases: 2. The CDR3 loop is CATGGGQETQYF. Here the CDR3 DNA reads TGTGCCACCGGGGGGGGCCAAGAGACCCAGTACTTC.